This record looks at one T cell receptor beta chain sequence and its context. The data belong to a study of T-cell reconstitution after alpha-beta-depleted transplantation in children. V shed 3 bases and J shed 2 bases, with 15 bases lying between them. Germline V lookup: CDR1 KGHSH, CDR2 LQKENI. This CDR3 region has 16 residues. The library targeted TCRbeta and was prepared with unique molecular identifiers. TCRdb re-analysed the PCR reads in MiXCR, keeping a single row per CDR3 protein. The data show more than 550,000 distinct CDR3 sequences, roughly a tenth seen once. The source is a human donor who donated a stem cell graft to a child with acute myeloid leukemia. The gene calls are TRBV18 and TRBJ2-3; D is possibly TRBD1 or TRBD2 (5 bases each). Material: PBMCs from the stem cell graft donor, obtained from the stem cell graft. CDR3 DNA: TGTGCCAGCTCACCGATGGGACGCGAAAACACAGATACGCAGTATTTT. Translation gives CASSPMGRENTDTQYF. Full variable domain (missing parts from reference TRBV18 and TRBJ2-3): NAGVMQNPRHLVRRRGQEARLRCSPMKGHSHVYWYRQLPEEGLKFMVYLQKENIIDESGMPKERFSAEFPKEGPSILRIQQVVRGDSAAYFCASSPMGRENTDTQYFGPGTRLTVL.